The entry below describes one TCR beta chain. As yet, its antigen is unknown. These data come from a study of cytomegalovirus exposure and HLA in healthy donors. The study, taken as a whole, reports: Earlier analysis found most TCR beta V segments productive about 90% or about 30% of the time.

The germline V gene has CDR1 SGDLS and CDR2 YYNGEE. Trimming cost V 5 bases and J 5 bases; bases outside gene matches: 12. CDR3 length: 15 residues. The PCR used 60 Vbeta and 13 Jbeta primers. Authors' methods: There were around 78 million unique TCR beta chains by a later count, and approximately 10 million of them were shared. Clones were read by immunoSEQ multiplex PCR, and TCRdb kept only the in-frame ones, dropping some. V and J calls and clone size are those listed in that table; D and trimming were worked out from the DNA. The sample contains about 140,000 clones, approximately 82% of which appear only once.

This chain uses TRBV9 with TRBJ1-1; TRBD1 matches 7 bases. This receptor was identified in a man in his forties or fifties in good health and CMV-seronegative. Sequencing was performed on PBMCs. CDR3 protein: CASSPHTGVWTEAFF. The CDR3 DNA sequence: TGTGCCAGCAGTCCCCACACAGGGGTTTGGACTGAAGCTTTCTTT.